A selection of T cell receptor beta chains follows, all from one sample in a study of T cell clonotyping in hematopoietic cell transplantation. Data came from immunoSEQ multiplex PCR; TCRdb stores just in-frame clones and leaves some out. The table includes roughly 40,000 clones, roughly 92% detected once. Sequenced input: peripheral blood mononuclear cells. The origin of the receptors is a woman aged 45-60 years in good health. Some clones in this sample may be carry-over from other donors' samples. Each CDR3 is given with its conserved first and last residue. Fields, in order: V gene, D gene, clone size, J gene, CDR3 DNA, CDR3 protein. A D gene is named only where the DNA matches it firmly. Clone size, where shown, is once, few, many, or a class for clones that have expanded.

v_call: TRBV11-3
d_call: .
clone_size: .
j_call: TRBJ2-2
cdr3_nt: TGTGCCAGCAGCTTAACGAGAGGCGGGGAGCTGTTTTTT
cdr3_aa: CASSLTRGGELFF

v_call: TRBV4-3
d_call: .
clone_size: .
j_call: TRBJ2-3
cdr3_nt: TGCGCCAGCAGCCAAGATGGAGGGGGACACACAGATACGCAGTATTTT
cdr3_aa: CASSQDGGGHTDTQYF

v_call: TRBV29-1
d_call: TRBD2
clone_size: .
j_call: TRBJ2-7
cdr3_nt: TGCAGCGTTGCTATTAGCGGGGGGTTTGAGCAGTACTTC
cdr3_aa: CSVAISGGFEQYF

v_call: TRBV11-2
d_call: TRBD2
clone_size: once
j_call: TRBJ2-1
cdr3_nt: TGTGCCAGCAGCTTACGAGCGGGGGGCCTCTACAATGAGCAGTTCTTC
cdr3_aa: CASSLRAGGLYNEQFF

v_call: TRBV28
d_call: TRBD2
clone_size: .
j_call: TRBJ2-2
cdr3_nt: TGTGCCAGCAGTAGTTTGGCTAGCGGGGTTAACACCGGGGAGCTGTTTTTT
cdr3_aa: CASSSLASGVNTGELFF

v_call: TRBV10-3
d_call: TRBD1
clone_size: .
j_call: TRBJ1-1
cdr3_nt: TGTGCCATCAGTGAGTCCAACAGGGGGACGAACACTGAAGCTTTCTTT
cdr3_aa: CAISESNRGTNTEAFF

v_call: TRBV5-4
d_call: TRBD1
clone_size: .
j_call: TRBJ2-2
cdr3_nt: TGTGCCAGCAGCTTCGACAGGGAGACCGGGGAGCTGTTTTTT
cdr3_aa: CASSFDRETGELFF

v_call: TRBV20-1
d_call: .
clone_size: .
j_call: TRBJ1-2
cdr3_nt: TGCAGTGCCACCATCCCCCGGGGCTACACCTTC
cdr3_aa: CSATIPRGYTF

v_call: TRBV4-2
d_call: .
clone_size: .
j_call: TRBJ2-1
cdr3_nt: TGTGCCAGCAGCCATGGGGACTGGAATGAGCAGTTCTTC
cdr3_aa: CASSHGDWNEQFF

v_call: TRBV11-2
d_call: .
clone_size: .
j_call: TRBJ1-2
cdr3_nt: TGTGCCAGCGCCCCTTCCCCGGCCCATGGCTACACCTTC
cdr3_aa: CASAPSPAHGYTF

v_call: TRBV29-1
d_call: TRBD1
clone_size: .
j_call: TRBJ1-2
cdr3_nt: TGCAGCGCCGGACAGGGGGAGACTTCGCTAGGCTACACCTTC
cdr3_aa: CSAGQGETSLGYTF

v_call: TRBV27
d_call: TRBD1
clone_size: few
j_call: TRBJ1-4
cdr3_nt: TGTGCCAGCAGTTTCAGGGGGCTTAATGAAAAACTGTTTTTT
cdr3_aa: CASSFRGLNEKLFF

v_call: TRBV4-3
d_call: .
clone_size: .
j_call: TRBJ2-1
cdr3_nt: TGCGCCAGCAGCCAAGATATTAATTTGGATGAGCAGTTCTTC
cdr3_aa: CASSQDINLDEQFF

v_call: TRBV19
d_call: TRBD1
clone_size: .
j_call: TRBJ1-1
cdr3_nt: TGTGCCAGTAGCGAACTTAGGGGGCGGAACACTGAAGCTTTCTTT
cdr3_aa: CASSELRGRNTEAFF

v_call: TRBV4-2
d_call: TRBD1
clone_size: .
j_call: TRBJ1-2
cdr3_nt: TGTGCCAGCAGCCAAGATCGAGGAAGAAGGACAGGGGGTGGCTACACCTTC
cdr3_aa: CASSQDRGRRTGGGYTF

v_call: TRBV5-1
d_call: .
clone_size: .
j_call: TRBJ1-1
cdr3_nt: TGCGCCAGCAGGGCTACCGGGGGGAACACTGAAGCTTTCTTT
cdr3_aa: CASRATGGNTEAFF

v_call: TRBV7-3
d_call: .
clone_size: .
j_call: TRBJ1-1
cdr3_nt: TGTGCCAGCAGCCCAAATCCACTGAACACTGAAGCTTTCTTT
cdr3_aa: CASSPNPLNTEAFF

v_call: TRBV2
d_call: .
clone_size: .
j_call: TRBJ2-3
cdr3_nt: TGTGCCAGCAGTGTAACAGATACGCAGTATTTT
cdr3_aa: CASSVTDTQYF

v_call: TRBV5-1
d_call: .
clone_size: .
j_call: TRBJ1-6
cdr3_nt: TGCGCCAGCAGCTTGGCGGCAGGGGATAATTCACCCCTCCACTTT
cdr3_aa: CASSLAAGDNSPLHF

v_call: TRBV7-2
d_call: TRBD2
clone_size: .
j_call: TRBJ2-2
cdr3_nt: TGTGCCAGCAGCAAACTAGCGGGGGGGATTACCGGGGAGCTGTTTTTT
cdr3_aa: CASSKLAGGITGELFF

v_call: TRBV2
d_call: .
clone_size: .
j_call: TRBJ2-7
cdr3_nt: TGTGCCAGCAGTCCATCCGACTATACATACAGCTATACCTACGAGCAGTACTTC
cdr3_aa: CASSPSDYTYSYTYEQYF

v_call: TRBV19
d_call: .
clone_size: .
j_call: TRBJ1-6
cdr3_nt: TGTGCCAGTAGTAGGGGTATCCATTCACCCCTCCACTTT
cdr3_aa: CASSRGIHSPLHF

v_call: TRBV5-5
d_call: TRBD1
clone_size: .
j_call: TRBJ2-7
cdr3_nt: TGTGCCAGCAGCTTGAACCAGGGGGCGTACGAGCAGTACTTC
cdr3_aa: CASSLNQGAYEQYF